This TCR beta chain was identified during a study of T cell responses to AZD1222 COVID-19 vaccine. On the study more broadly: Combined were second doses at about 4 or about 12 weeks.

Study results and caveats: An increase in Spike-specific TCR breadth and depth was observed after two AZD1222 doses.

Generated by immunoSEQ multiplex PCR, the TCRdb table keeps only in-frame clones and is missing some. Of 150,000 or so clones listed, just over 90% are singletons. Trimming took 3 bases from V and 1 from J, leaving 12 bases between them. CDR3 length: 15 residues. Concerning this clone: Antigen specificity is unknown.

The gene calls are TRBV23-1 and TRBJ2-5; D gene unclear. TRBV23-1 falls under the ORF class, with uncertain function. The clonotype originates from an adult in good health. The specimen was peripheral blood, collected on day 0 of AZD1222 vaccination. The CDR3 sequence: CASSHRRAIQETQYF. The CDR3 DNA is TGCGCCAGCAGTCACAGGAGAGCGATCCAAGAGACCCAGTACTTC.